Listed below are T cell receptor beta chains from one sample, sequenced in a study of vaccination and CD4 T cells after COVID-19. These TCRs' antigens remain unknown. TCRdb re-called the PCR reads with MiXCR, one entry per CDR3 protein. The sample holds around 10,000 distinct CDR3 sequences, more than 20% seen once. The sequences come from CD4+ T cells from blood, cultured in vitro, collected after SARS-CoV-2 vaccination. These receptors were obtained from a human donor who had recovered from COVID-19. The CDR3 runs from the conserved cysteine through the conserved F or W. Fields, in order: CDR3 DNA, CDR3 protein, CDR3 length, V gene, clone size, D gene, J gene. D genes are given only for firm matches. For some rows the clone size is stated as once, few or many, or as a class when expanded; others skip it.

TGCAGTGCTAGATTCAGCGGGGTACAAGAGACCCAGTACTTC	CSARFSGVQETQYF	14	TRBV20-1	medium-sized	TRBD2	TRBJ2-5
TGTGCCAGCAGTTTACCAGGGGGGATGTTATGGACCTACGAGCAGTACTTC	CASSLPGGMLWTYEQYF	17	TRBV28	medium-sized	-	TRBJ2-7
TGTGCCAGCCGGGGACTAGCGGGAGCCGTCTACGAGCAGTACTTC	CASRGLAGAVYEQYF	15	TRBV6-1	-	TRBD2	TRBJ2-7
TGTGCCAGCAGCTTCGGGGGGAGAAACCAAGAGACCCAGTACTTC	CASSFGGRNQETQYF	15	TRBV5-4	few	TRBD2	TRBJ2-5
TGTGCCAGCAGCTTACAGACAGCCCTAAATCAGCCCCAGCATTTT	CASSLQTALNQPQHF	15	TRBV7-2	large	-	TRBJ1-5
TGTGCCAGCAGTTTCCGACAGGGGCACAGGGATACGCAGTATTTT	CASSFRQGHRDTQYF	15	TRBV6-2/TRBV6-3	few	TRBD1	TRBJ2-3
TGTGCCAGCAGCTTAGGGTTAGCGGGAGTTTTGGGAACAGATACGCAGTATTTT	CASSLGLAGVLGTDTQYF	18	TRBV11-2	-	TRBD2	TRBJ2-3
TGTGCCAGCAGGGGGACTAGCGGGAGGGCGGGTGAGCAGTTCTTC	CASRGTSGRAGEQFF	15	TRBV28	-	TRBD2	TRBJ2-1
TGTGCCAGCAGTTCGGTGGTGGCAGGGGGCAATGAGCAGTTCTTC	CASSSVVAGGNEQFF	15	TRBV28	-	TRBD1	TRBJ2-1
TGTGCCAGCAGGCCTGGGGGGGGGCGGTTGAACACTGAAGCTTTCTTT	CASRPGGGRLNTEAFF	16	TRBV7-8	-	-	TRBJ1-1
TGTGCCAGCAGTTACGGACGCAAAGCGGGAAGCTCCTACGAGCAGTACTTC	CASSYGRKAGSSYEQYF	17	TRBV6-5	-	TRBD2	TRBJ2-7
TGTGCCAGCCACATCCGGTGGGGAGGCGGCTACACCTTC	CASHIRWGGGYTF	13	TRBV6-1	medium-sized	-	TRBJ1-2
TGTGCCAGCAGTCCGTCCCGGGACAGCTACGAGCAGTACTTC	CASSPSRDSYEQYF	14	TRBV27	few	TRBD1	TRBJ2-7
TGTGCTAGTGGCCGAACTACAGGGGCCACTAACTATGGCTACACCTTC	CASGRTTGATNYGYTF	16	TRBV12-5	few	TRBD1	TRBJ1-2
TGTGCCAGTAGTTCTCCGGGACAGGGGCAGTACGAGCAGTACTTC	CASSSPGQGQYEQYF	15	TRBV19	-	TRBD1	TRBJ2-7
TGCAGTGCTCGAGGAGGCAACCCCAATCAGCCCCAGCATTTT	CSARGGNPNQPQHF	14	TRBV20-1	-	-	TRBJ1-5
TGCAGTGCGAGAAAGGAACAGGGGGCCAGGGAGCAGTACTTC	CSARKEQGAREQYF	14	TRBV20-1	few	TRBD1	TRBJ2-7
-	CISVPEARTSGIPYNEQFF	19	TRBV7-5	-	-	TRBJ2-1
TGTGCCAGCAGCCCTTTCAGGTTTCGGGCAGATACGCAGTATTTT	CASSPFRFRADTQYF	15	TRBV7-6	-	-	TRBJ2-3
TGTGCCACCACCGACGGGGGGGGCGGACGGAATGAGCAGTTCTTC	CATTDGGGGRNEQFF	15	TRBV24-1	few	TRBD2	TRBJ2-1
TGCAGCGTAGGGACCGGGACAGGGGGTCGCGAGCAGTACTTC	CSVGTGTGGREQYF	14	TRBV29-1	-	TRBD1	TRBJ2-7
TGTGCCAGCTCTCTACAAAGGGGGGAACCCCTCCACTTT	CASSLQRGEPLHF	13	TRBV18	few	-	TRBJ1-6
TGTGCCAGCCGGCAGGGGGGCTCTGGGGCCAACGTCCTGACTTTC	CASRQGGSGANVLTF	15	TRBV6-2/TRBV6-3	-	-	TRBJ2-6
TGTGCCAGCAGCTTAACGGCCTCGAGGGGAAATTCACCCCTCCACTTT	CASSLTASRGNSPLHF	16	TRBV7-3	few	-	TRBJ1-6
TGTGCCAGTAGTATATCTGGAAACACCATATATTTT	CASSISGNTIYF	12	TRBV19	-	-	TRBJ1-3
TGTGCCACCGGAGGGGCTGGCACAGATACGCAGTATTTT	CATGGAGTDTQYF	13	TRBV24-1	-	-	TRBJ2-3
TGTGCCAGCAGCTTGGTACTAGCGGGAGGCCCATCGACCTACAATGAGCAGTTCTTC	CASSLVLAGGPSTYNEQFF	19	TRBV7-3	-	TRBD2	TRBJ2-1